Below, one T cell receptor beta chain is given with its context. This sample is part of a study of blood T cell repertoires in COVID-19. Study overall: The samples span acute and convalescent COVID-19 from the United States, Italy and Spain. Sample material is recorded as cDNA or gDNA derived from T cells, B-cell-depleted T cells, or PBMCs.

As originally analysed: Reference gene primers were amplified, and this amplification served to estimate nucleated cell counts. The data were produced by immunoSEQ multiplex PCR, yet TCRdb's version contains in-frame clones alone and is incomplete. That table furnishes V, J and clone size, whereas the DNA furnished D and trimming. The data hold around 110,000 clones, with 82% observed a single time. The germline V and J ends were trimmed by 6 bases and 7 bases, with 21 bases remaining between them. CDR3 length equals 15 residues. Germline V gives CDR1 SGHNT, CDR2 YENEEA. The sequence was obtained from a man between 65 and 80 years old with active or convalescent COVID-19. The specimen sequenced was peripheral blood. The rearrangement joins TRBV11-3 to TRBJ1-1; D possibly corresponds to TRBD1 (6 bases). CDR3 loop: CASRGGDTQRGEAFF. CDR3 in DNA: TGTGCCAGCAGGGGGGGGGACACCCAACGGGGTGAAGCTTTCTTT.